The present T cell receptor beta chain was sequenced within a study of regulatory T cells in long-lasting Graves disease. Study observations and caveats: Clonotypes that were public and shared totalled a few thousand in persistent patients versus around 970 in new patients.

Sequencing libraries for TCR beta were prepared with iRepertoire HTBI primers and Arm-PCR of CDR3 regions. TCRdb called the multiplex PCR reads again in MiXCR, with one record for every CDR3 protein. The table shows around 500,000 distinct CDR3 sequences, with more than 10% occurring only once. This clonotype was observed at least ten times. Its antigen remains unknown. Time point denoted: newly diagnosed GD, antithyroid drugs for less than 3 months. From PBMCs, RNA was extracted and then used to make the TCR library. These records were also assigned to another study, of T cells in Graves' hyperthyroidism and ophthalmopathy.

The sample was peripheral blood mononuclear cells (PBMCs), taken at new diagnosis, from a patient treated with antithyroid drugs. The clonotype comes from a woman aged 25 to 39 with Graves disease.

CDR3 protein: CAFRGYPRMGGELFF. In DNA form, the CDR3 reads TGTGCCTTCCGGGGCTACCCTCGGATGGGCGGGGAGCTGTTTTTT. V usage is TRBV30 and J usage is TRBJ2-2; tentatively, D is TRBD1 or TRBD2 (5 bases each). Deletions cut 7 bases from V and 7 bases from J, with 22 bases between. The CDR3 has 15 residues. Germline loops: CDR1 GTSNPN, CDR2 SVGIG (reference sequence). The entire variable domain, with the rest obtained from reference TRBV30 and TRBJ2-2, is as follows: SQTIHQWPATLVQPVGSPLSLECTVEGTSNPNLYWYRQAAGRGLQLLFYSVGIGQISSEVPQNLSASRPQDRQFILSSKKLLLSDSGFYLCAFRGYPRMGGELFFGEGSRLTVL.